This TCR beta chain was sequenced in a study of HIV-infected children after antiretroviral therapy interruption. The overall study: Interruption-arm samples span weeks 0, 12, interruption end (24 or 48), and about 3 years post-study.

Treatment here: PENTA 11 planned treatment interruption arm or continuous ART arm. At least 24 weeks of at least three-drug ART, in children 2 to 15 years. This clonotype was detected ten times or more. The antigen is undetermined. Germline V gene lookup returns CDR1 MNHEY and CDR2 SMNVEV (reference sequence). This CDR3 contains 14 residues. The ends were cut back, 8 bases at V and 1 base at J, with 14 bases in the middle. Study-wide findings and caveats: Minor non-naive CD45RA+ populations, like EMRA or stem memory, might contaminate naive sorts. After treatment interruption started, naive CD4+ CDR3 overlap across time points dropped.

Unique molecular identifiers were included in an RNA-based 3' RACE TCR library. MiXCR, run by TCRdb on the 3' RACE reads, gives a single entry per CDR3 protein. Here the sample spans fewer than 100,000 distinct CDR3 sequences, around 6.9% being singletons. This clonotype was obtained from a pool of human donors with HIV. This sequence joins TRBV27 and TRBJ2-5, with D possibly being TRBD1 (7 bases). Sequencing used CD45RA+ CD4+ T cells from PBMCs, pooled from several time points, obtained from a donor given antiretroviral therapy, either interrupted or continuous. Regarding subset: naive CD4+ CD45RA+ CD45RO- T cells. CDR3 bases: TGTGCCAGCGCCGGAGGGGGCGTCCAAGAGACCCAGTACTTC. Residues: CASAGGGVQETQYF.